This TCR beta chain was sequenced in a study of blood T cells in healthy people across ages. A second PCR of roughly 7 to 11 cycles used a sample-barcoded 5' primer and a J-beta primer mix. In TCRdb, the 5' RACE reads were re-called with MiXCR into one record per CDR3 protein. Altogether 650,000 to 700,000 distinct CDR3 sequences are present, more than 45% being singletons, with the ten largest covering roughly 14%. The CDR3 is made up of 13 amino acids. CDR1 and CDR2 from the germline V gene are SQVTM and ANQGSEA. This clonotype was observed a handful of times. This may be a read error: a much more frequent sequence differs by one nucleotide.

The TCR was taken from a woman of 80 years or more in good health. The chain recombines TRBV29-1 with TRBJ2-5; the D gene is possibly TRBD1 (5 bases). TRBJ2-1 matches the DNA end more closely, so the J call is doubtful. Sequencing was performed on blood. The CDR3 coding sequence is TGCAGCGTTGTAAGGGGAACCCAAGAGACCCAGTTCTTC. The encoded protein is CSVVRGTQETQFF.